These T cell receptor beta chains were read from a single sample in a study of blood T cell repertoires in COVID-19. Assay used: immunoSEQ multiplex PCR; TCRdb lists only in-frame clones, some missing. The repertoire holds 200,000 to 300,000 clones, around 90% seen once, with approximately 3.3% in the top ten. The sample consisted of peripheral blood. These receptors were collected from a woman aged 40 to 49 with acute or convalescent COVID-19. Each CDR3 is given with its conserved first and last residue.

V,J,CDR3
TRBV5-1,TRBJ2-5,CASSLEAAGGKETQYF
TRBV6-5,TRBJ2-3,CASSYGGRGATDTQYF
TRBV5-1,TRBJ2-1,CASTPGGAAYNEQFF
TRBV7-6,TRBJ1-1,CASSLAPPRSNTEAFF
TRBV10-3,TRBJ1-2,CAISDWSGASGYTF
TRBV6-1,TRBJ1-5,CASSVSLRPMTRTGNQPQHF
TRBV7-3,TRBJ1-1,CASSLDGGSTEAFF
TRBV7-9,TRBJ1-1,CASSLLLDAPLGATEAFF
TRBV11-2,TRBJ2-5,CASSLGQDWETQYF
TRBV25-1,TRBJ1-1,CASSAGVTEAFF
TRBV19,TRBJ2-1,CASSYSGGEQFF
TRBV6-6,TRBJ1-2,CASTPGGPRAYGYTF
TRBV4-1,TRBJ1-4,CASSQVVSTEGEKLFF
TRBV7-4,TRBJ1-4,CASSFRVNEKLFF
TRBV2,TRBJ2-5,CASSTSGPQKTQYF
TRBV30,TRBJ1-1,CAWSGQGSESLWGAEAFF
TRBV4-1,TRBJ1-5,CASSQDGTAHQPQHF
TRBV4-1,TRBJ1-1,CASSLLGGNRGAFF
TRBV5-1,TRBJ2-5,CASPGLAGGLYHLPPKETQYF
TRBV2,TRBJ1-5,CASSNRDRGGNQPQHF
TRBV9,TRBJ1-5,CASGGPNQPQHF
TRBV12-5,TRBJ1-5,CASGLGQISNQPQHF
TRBV13,TRBJ2-1,CASSYLGRTAYNEQFF
TRBV2,TRBJ1-2,CASMGSHLGGYTF
TRBV2,TRBJ1-1,CASSVDRNEAFF
TRBV15,TRBJ2-4,CATSRAQGLGNIQYF
TRBV5-1,TRBJ2-1,CASSWGLAGGRDEQFF
TRBV3-1/TRBV3-2,TRBJ1-6,CASSQVQMLGAPLHF
TRBV19,TRBJ1-2,CASSILADSYGYTF
TRBV4-1,TRBJ1-1,CASSVGLRERNTEAFF
TRBV18,TRBJ2-1,CASSSGLAPSEQFF
TRBV7-9,TRBJ2-5,CASSSRLAGQETQYF